The next 4 T cell receptor beta chains were all read from a single sample in a study of response to subunit inactivated influenza vaccine (dated by TCRdb to 2016 to 2019). Libraries were made using RT-PCR. The sequencer was an Illumina HiSeq 2500. TCRdb reran the public reads through fastp at Q25 and MiXCR, keeping productive beta chains. Merged by CDR3 protein, the rows form single entries marked with the most common genes and DNA. The sample table records 530,000 or so distinct CDR3 sequences; 14% of these occur just once. The ten largest clones add up to around 10% of the sample. Sequencing used PBMCs from blood, obtained 11 to 12 days after vaccination. The receptors here all came from a man aged 45-65 years who received an inactivated influenza vaccine. Donor details come from another sample of the same person, matched by shared clones.

A few counts support this clonotype. V gene TRBV10-3 combines with J gene TRBJ2-1; 10 bases match TRBD2. This CDR3 has 14 amino acids. The V gene end was trimmed by 7 bases and the J gene end by 9 bases; junction bases not matched to a gene: 9. CDR1 and CDR2 from the germline V gene are ENHRY and SYGVKD. The CDR3 protein is CAINQAGGPSEQFF. The CDR3 DNA reads as TGTGCCATCAATCAAGCGGGAGGGCCGAGTGAGCAGTTCTTC.

The chain uses TRBV7-2 and TRBJ2-3; D remains unclear. The germline gives CDR1 SGHTA, CDR2 FQGNSA. The CDR3 sequence is 15 residues long. V lost 2 bases to trimming and J lost 1 base, with 10 bases between them. CDR3 amino acids: CASSLRVFGTDTQYF. CDR3 DNA: TGTGCCAGCAGCTTACGGGTGTTCGGCACAGATACGCAGTATTTT.

This clonotype has a handful of counts. The chain uses TRBV28 and TRBJ1-6; D is undetermined. CDR1 and CDR2 (germline): MDHEN, SYDVKM. Trimming left V 8 bases short and J 3 bases short, with 8 bases between. This CDR3 is 13 amino acids long. CDR3 sequence reads: CASAEFYNSPLHF. The CDR3 bases are TGTGCCAGCGCCGAGTTCTATAATTCACCCCTCCACTTT.

In this sample, this clonotype turned up a few times. V is TRBV4-2 and J is TRBJ2-3, with D perhaps TRBD2 (5 bases). With 0 bases removed from V and 5 bases from J, the gap between germline ends came to 12 bases. CDR3 length: 15 residues. Germline V gene data show CDR1 as LGHNA and CDR2 as YNFKEQ. The CDR3 nucleotides read TGTGCCAGCAGCCAAGATGTGGTTGAGGGAGATACGCAGTATTTT. It translates to CASSQDVVEGDTQYF.